This TCR beta chain came from a study of T cells in Graves' hyperthyroidism and ophthalmopathy. Whole-study results and caveats: In the blood, most expanded thyroid clonotypes above 0.001 appeared as well.

This clonotype was counted a few times. Its antigen is not known. Used for diagnoses were clinical symptoms, serum thyroxine and TRAb, thyroid ultrasound and orbital computed tomography. RNA transcripts served as the template for amplifying TCR beta CDR3 regions. Using the HTBI primer set, a first-round RT-PCR was run on the TCR CDR3. MiXCR, run by TCRdb on the multiplex PCR reads, gives a single entry per CDR3 protein. The sample yields around 380,000 distinct CDR3 sequences, 13% seen once. Germline V gives CDR1 SGDLS, CDR2 YYNGEE. V was cut by 7 bases and J by 4 bases, with 6 bases left in between. This CDR3 spans 11 amino acids.

This chain links TRBV9 with TRBJ1-3; no clear D gene. Specimen: blood. This TCR came from a man younger than 40 with Graves' hyperthyroidism that later progressed to Graves' ophthalmopathy. The CDR3 DNA reads as TGTGCCAGCGGCCTCGGAAACACCATATATTTT. It specifies CASGLGNTIYF. The full variable domain, rest sourced from reference TRBV9 and TRBJ1-3, is DSGVTQTPKHLITATGQRVTLRCSPRSGDLSVYWYQQSLDQGLQFLIQYYNGEERAKGNILERFSAQQFPDLHSELNLSSLELGDSALYFCASGLGNTIYFGEGSWLTVV.